Listed below are T cell receptor beta chains from one sample, sequenced in a study of read filtering for tumor transcriptome and immune sequencing. Each CDR3 protein gets one entry after TCRdb re-called the reads with MiXCR. The sample gives roughly 82,000 distinct CDR3 sequences, around 12% of which show up once; more than 13% is in the top ten. The sample was a population of CD138-negative cells sorted from bone marrow. These receptors came from a donor aged 40 or over with multiple myeloma. CDR3s include the opening cysteine and the closing phenylalanine or tryptophan. Expanded clones are given a class, and other clones once, few, many or no size at all.

abundance	v_gene	j_gene	CDR3aa
many	TRBV11-3	TRBJ2-7	CASSFGLAGGEEQYF
many	TRBV3-1	TRBJ2-7	CASSQSSAEQYF
few	TRBV19	TRBJ2-4	CASSPLAKNIQYF
many	TRBV7-3	TRBJ2-2	CASSSRAQTGGFTGELFF
many	TRBV7-3	TRBJ2-7	CASSSGLAGGVQYF
NA	TRBV27	TRBJ2-1	CASSSESAYNEQFF
few	TRBV2	TRBJ1-1	CASSESLIWGNTEAFF
many	TRBV7-9	TRBJ2-5	CACAAEQETQYF
many	TRBV6-1	TRBJ2-5	CASSGGPRETQYF
many	TRBV7-2	TRBJ2-7	CASSLAGRSSYEQYF
many	TRBV7-2	TRBJ2-3	CASSPETNTDTQYF
many	TRBV20-1	TRBJ2-7	CSARDKQLIDEQYF
few	TRBV10-3	TRBJ1-1	CATGPSNTEAFF
many	TRBV28	TRBJ2-7	CASSARTGATGEQYF
many	TRBV20-1	TRBJ1-2	CSAPTPDRVYGYTF
many	TRBV30	TRBJ2-1	CAWRPPERSYNEQFF
NA	TRBV28	TRBJ2-7	CASSLLGRGYEQYF
many	TRBV6-5	TRBJ2-6	CASSYSTFSGANVLTF
NA	TRBV7-3	TRBJ2-2	CASSPKSATGPGELFF
many	TRBV6-6	TRBJ2-7	CASSASLAGEQYF
many	TRBV25-1	TRBJ2-7	CASSESASGVSSYEQYF
many	TRBV25-1	TRBJ2-1	CASSQGGQIYNEQFF
many	TRBV4-1	TRBJ2-5	CASSQSPAEETQYF
few	TRBV28	TRBJ2-5	CAGSSPLGDQETQYF
many	TRBV7-6	TRBJ2-7	CASSLGAWRSSYEQYF
many	TRBV5-1	TRBJ2-1	CASSLMQVKNNEQFF
many	TRBV5-1	TRBJ1-4	CASSETATNEKLFF
many	TRBV15	TRBJ2-1	CATSPRLAGESDEQFF
many	TRBV10-3	TRBJ2-2	CAISGSPTSGESGELFF
NA	TRBV7-9	TRBJ1-3	CASSSQGYTIYF
many	TRBV10-3	TRBJ2-7	CAISESPPRKRSYEQYF
many	TRBV27	TRBJ2-6	CASRQTSWGASGANVLTF
many	TRBV5-1	TRBJ1-1	CASRKDSLNTEAFF
many	TRBV5-1	TRBJ1-1	CASSLAYRTTEAFF
many	TRBV28	TRBJ1-2	CASIQGRNYGYTF
many	TRBV4-1	TRBJ2-2	CASSQGRGVAGGFGELFF
many	TRBV28	TRBJ1-1	CASTPADLMNTEAFF
many	TRBV20-1	TRBJ2-1	CSARAFSISADEQFF
few	TRBV5-1	TRBJ2-1	CASSLASGRAYNGQFF
many	TRBV20-1	TRBJ2-1	CSADPGRSSYNEQFF
many	TRBV7-2	TRBJ2-1	CASSLGLAGVYEQFF
many	TRBV28	TRBJ2-7	CASSLLGQGGYEQYF
many	TRBV7-8	TRBJ1-1	CASSLKVLAGAFF
many	TRBV15	TRBJ2-7	CATSRAPSGAYEQYF
few	TRBV28	TRBJ1-5	CASSFGQAGNQPQHF
many	TRBV2	TRBJ1-1	CASNGGGMNTEAFF
many	TRBV24-1	TRBJ1-5	CATSDPGAGSNQPQHF